This T cell receptor (beta chain) was recorded in a study of blood T cell repertoires in COVID-19. Whole-study context: T cells, B-cell-depleted T cells, or PBMCs supplied cDNA or gDNA.

Grouping used clinical history reported by participants in a survey and questionnaire. Symptom resolution, clearance, or two negative PCRs marked the recovered donors of Cohort 3. Assay: immunoSEQ multiplex PCR; the TCRdb copy retains only in-frame clones and omits some. This sample carries about 200,000 clones, about four fifths of them seen once, and the ten largest clones take around 7%. Germline assignment: CDR1 SGHTA and CDR2 FQGTGA. The CDR3 totals 15 residues. V was pared by 5 bases and J by 3 bases, with 3 bases of the junction left unmatched. Input material: PBMCs or T cells enriched from blood (not recorded which). The chain couples TRBV7-3 to TRBJ2-1; 11 nucleotides align to TRBD2. This receptor was identified in a man between 35 and 55 years old who had recovered from COVID-19. CDR3 sequence (DNA): TGTGCCAGCAGCCTCACTAGCGGGGGCTACAATGAGCAGTTCTTC. Translating gives CASSLTSGGYNEQFF.